The 8 T cell receptor beta chains presented below share a single source sample, sequenced in a study of blood T cell repertoires in COVID-19. Sequencing used immunoSEQ multiplex PCR; TCRdb keeps in-frame clones, though not all of them. This sample carries 100,000 to 150,000 clones, roughly 80% of them seen once, and the ten largest clones take over 4.5%. Material for sequencing was peripheral blood. The receptors were sampled from a man between 60 and 70 years old with acute or convalescent COVID-19.

This chain uses TRBV5-6 with TRBJ1-1; 7 bases are shared with TRBD1. V trimming: 6 bases; J trimming: 4 bases; junction bases outside the gene matches: 9. The germline V gene encodes CDR1 SGHDT and CDR2 YYEEEE. The CDR3 contains 14 residues. The CDR3 nucleotides are TGTGCCAGCACCCTGGAGGGGGCGGGCACTGAAGCTTTCTTT. Translated: CASTLEGAGTEAFF. Combining the CDR3 with reference TRBV5-6 and TRBJ1-1 gives the whole variable domain DAGVTQSPTHLIKTRGQQVTLRCSPKSGHDTVSWYQQALGQGPQFIFQYYEEEERQRGNFPDRFSGHQFPNYSSELNVNALLLGDSALYLCASTLEGAGTEAFFGQGTRLTVV.

The chain employs TRBV7-9 and TRBJ2-7; 10 nucleotides align to TRBD2. There are 15 residues in the CDR3. CDR1 SEHNR and CDR2 FQNEAQ come from the germline V gene (reference sequence). The junction had 4 bases not matched to a gene; V was cut back by 2 bases and J by 3 bases. The DNA of the CDR3 is TGTGCCAGCAGCTTAATTCTAGCGGGAGACTACGAGCAGTACTTC. It specifies CASSLILAGDYEQYF.

A note on this clone: The same CDR3 also results from other DNA sequences found in this sample. The rearrangement joins TRBV6-5 to TRBJ2-2; possibly TRBD1 for D (6 bases). The CDR3 contains 13 residues. The germline V and J ends were trimmed by 3 bases and 6 bases, with 8 bases remaining between them. Germline CDR1 and CDR2: MNHEY and SVGAGI. The CDR3 coding sequence is TGTGCCAGCAGTTATCAGGGGCCCGGGGAGCTGTTTTTT. It codes for CASSYQGPGELFF.

The CDR3 DNA reads TGTGCCAGCAGTAGGGACAGGGCCGGAAACACCATATATTTT. Amino acids: CASSRDRAGNTIYF. The chain combines TRBV6-5 with TRBJ1-3, with 9 bases identical to TRBD1. The junction had 3 bases not matched to a gene; V was cut back by 5 bases and J by 4 bases. The length of the CDR3 is 14 residues. Germline CDR1 reads MNHEY; CDR2 reads SVGAGI.

The gene calls are TRBV19 and TRBJ1-2; TRBD1 is a possible D gene (6 bases). Per germline, CDR1 LNHDA and CDR2 SQIVND (reference sequence). The length of the CDR3 is 15 residues. The ends were cut back, 5 bases at V and 4 bases at J, with 17 bases in the middle. The DNA for the CDR3 is TGTGCCAGTAGTTCCGGGGGGCCCAGGGGCTATGGCTACACCTTC. The encoded protein is CASSSGGPRGYGYTF.

The chain has TRBV29-1 and TRBJ2-1; 15 nucleotides align to TRBD2. The CDR3 length is 15 residues. Per the germline V gene, CDR1 is SQVTM and CDR2 is ANQGSEA. V shed 8 bases and J 8 bases; nucleotides not matched to a gene: 10. The CDR3 DNA sequence: TGCAGCATATCAACAGGGACTAGCGGGAGGCATGAGCAGTTCTTC. Translating it yields CSISTGTSGRHEQFF.

The CDR3 sequence: CASSGTGGLNTEAFF. Here the CDR3 DNA reads TGTGCCAGTAGCGGGACAGGGGGACTGAACACTGAAGCTTTCTTT. The rearrangement links TRBV19 to TRBJ1-1; 11 nucleotides match TRBD1. V gave up 6 bases and J gave up 0 bases; unmatched junction bases: 3. CDR3 length equals 15 residues. Germline V lookup: CDR1 LNHDA, CDR2 SQIVND (reference sequence).

The chain has TRBV4-1 and TRBJ1-2; D is unresolved. Deletions cut 0 bases from V and 3 bases from J, with 14 bases between. The CDR3 spans 16 residues. Germline V gene sequence: CDR1 MGHRA, CDR2 YSYEKL. The CDR3 here is CASSQDQAVGYYGYTF. CDR3 DNA: TGCGCCAGCAGCCAAGATCAAGCGGTCGGGTACTATGGCTACACCTTC.